The 6 T cell receptor beta chains listed next were all sequenced from one sample in a study of cytomegalovirus exposure and HLA in healthy donors. 13 Jbeta primers and 60 Vbeta primers were used for the PCR. The table came from immunoSEQ multiplex PCR; TCRdb's copy has only in-frame clones and leaves some out. The repertoire holds approximately 77,000 clones, with 65% to 85% as singletons. The sequencing sample was made of PBMCs. The receptors were sampled from a man aged 55-75 years in good health and CMV-seropositive.

A single count supports this clone. This sequence joins TRBV27 and TRBJ2-7; D remains unclear. The CDR3 is made up of 13 amino acids. The V end lost 5 bases, the J end lost 3 bases, and 11 bases lay between the germline ends. Germline V gives CDR1 MNHEY, CDR2 SMNVEV (reference sequence). The chain's CDR3 is CASSPFSGYEQYF. In DNA form, the CDR3 reads TGTGCCAGCAGTCCCTTTTCCGGCTACGAGCAGTACTTC.

The J gene is TRBJ2-7, the V gene TRBV25-1; D may be TRBD1 (6 bases). Germline loops: CDR1 MGHDK, CDR2 SYGVNS. The V end lost 3 bases, the J end lost 2 bases, and 8 bases lay between the germline ends. The CDR3 is made up of 13 amino acids. The CDR3 sequence is CASSEWGPYEQYF. The CDR3 DNA sequence: TGTGCCAGCAGTGAGTGGGGGCCCTACGAGCAGTACTTC.

This clone was detected a few times. This chain joins TRBV19 and TRBJ2-2; a possible D gene is TRBD2 (6 bases). There are 15 residues in the CDR3. The V gene's germline CDR1 is LNHDA and CDR2 SQIVND (reference sequence). Trimming took off 6 bases at V and 5 bases at J, with 16 bases between the two ends. The CDR3 sequence: CASSSSFSGTGELFF. In DNA form, the CDR3 reads TGTGCCAGTAGCTCGAGCTTTAGCGGTACCGGGGAGCTGTTTTTT.

This sequence joins TRBV7-2 and TRBJ2-1, with TRBD2 identical over 9 bases. The CDR3 has 15 residues. V lost 4 bases and J lost 4; bases outside the gene matches: 5. Germline CDR1 and CDR2: SGHTA and FQGNSA. The CDR3 region has the DNA TGTGCCAGCAGCTCTACTAGCGGGTCTTACAATGAGCAGTTCTTC. It codes for CASSSTSGSYNEQFF.

The chain links TRBV5-6 to TRBJ1-2, with a tentative D call TRBD1 (5 bases). Per germline, CDR1 SGHDT and CDR2 YYEEEE. The CDR3 covers 12 residues. Trimming left V 4 bases short and J 7 bases short, with 11 bases between. Here the CDR3 reads CASSPQGGGYTF. The CDR3, as DNA: TGTGCCAGCAGCCCCCAGGGTGGTGGCTACACCTTC.

This clone has a handful of counts. This rearrangement joins TRBV7-3 to TRBJ2-2, with 13 bases that match TRBD2. Trimming removed 2 bases from V and 11 bases from J; junction bases left unmatched: 2. The germline gives CDR1 SGHTA, CDR2 FQGTGA. The CDR3 contains 14 residues. DNA for the CDR3: TGTGCCAGCAGCTTAGGACTAGCGGGAGAAGAGCTGTTTTTT. It translates to CASSLGLAGEELFF.